The sequence of this TCR beta chain was determined in a study of cytomegalovirus exposure and HLA in healthy donors. This CDR3 has 16 residues. Trimming cost V 4 bases and J 1 base; bases outside gene matches: 7. In germline, CDR1 is SGHDT, CDR2 YYEEEE. The method was immunoSEQ multiplex PCR; TCRdb's version includes in-frame clones alone and lacks a portion of them. The sample contains about 150,000 clones, about 80% of which appear only once. There are a few counts of this clone. Material for sequencing was PBMCs. The V and J genes are TRBV5-6 and TRBJ2-5, with 10 bases aligning to TRBD2. The sequence came from a man aged 25 to 45 in good health and CMV-seropositive. Here the CDR3 reads CASSLRGTSVQETQYF. The CDR3 bases are TGTGCCAGCAGCCTTCGAGGGACTAGCGTCCAAGAGACCCAGTACTTC.